These T cell receptor beta chains were read from a single sample in a study of blood T cell repertoires in COVID-19. The data were produced by immunoSEQ multiplex PCR, yet TCRdb's version contains in-frame clones alone and is incomplete. This sample has some 310,000 clones, with around 89% found just once. Sample: peripheral blood. These receptors all stem from a woman between 40 and 50 years old with COVID-19, enrolled during active disease. Both conserved end residues are part of each CDR3. The order of the fields is clone size, V gene, J gene, D gene, CDR3 DNA, CDR3 protein. A D gene is named only where the DNA matches it firmly. Size is stated for part of the rows, as once, few or many counts, or as a class when the clone is expanded.

once	TRBV6-1	TRBJ2-3	TRBD2	TGTGCCAGCAGTGACGGTCGACTAGCGGCGACTAGCACAGATACGCAGTATTTT	CASSDGRLAATSTDTQYF
.	TRBV19	TRBJ2-4	.	TGTGCCAGTAGTGTGCAGGGGGCCAAAAACATTCAGTACTTC	CASSVQGAKNIQYF
.	TRBV3-1/TRBV3-2	TRBJ2-1	.	TGTGCCAGCAGCCAACGGGGTCACAATGAGCAGTTCTTC	CASSQRGHNEQFF
.	TRBV28	TRBJ1-5	TRBD1	TGTGCCAGCAGTTATCTAACGGGACAGAGTTTCAATCAGCCCCAGCATTTT	CASSYLTGQSFNQPQHF
.	TRBV6-2/TRBV6-3	TRBJ2-1	.	TGTGCCAGCAGTTATGTGAGCCGGACAGAGCGGTCCTACAATGAGCAGTTCTTC	CASSYVSRTERSYNEQFF
.	TRBV7-2	TRBJ1-5	.	TGTGCCAGCAGCCCGACTTTAGGGGGGGGCAATCAGCCCCAGCATTTT	CASSPTLGGGNQPQHF
once	TRBV6-5	TRBJ1-1	.	TGTGCCAGCAGTTACGAGGGCGGCGGTGAAGCTTTCTTT	CASSYEGGGEAFF
.	TRBV12-3/TRBV12-4	TRBJ1-2	.	TGTGCCAGCAGCATCGACAGAGGAGGCTACACCTTC	CASSIDRGGYTF
.	TRBV5-6	TRBJ2-7	TRBD2	TGTGCCAGCAGCCCCTCAGCGGGGGAGCAGTACTTC	CASSPSAGEQYF
few	TRBV27	TRBJ1-6	TRBD1	TGTGCCAGCAGTTGGTCGACAGGGAGCTCCTATAATTCACCCCTCCACTTT	CASSWSTGSSYNSPLHF
.	TRBV19	TRBJ2-4	.	TGTGCCAGTAGTCCCAGCCCAGGGTTAGCCAAAAACATTCAGTACTTC	CASSPSPGLAKNIQYF
.	TRBV6-5	TRBJ2-7	.	TGTGCCAGTAAGACGCGTAGGAGCTCCTACGAGCAGTACTTC	CASKTRRSSYEQYF
.	TRBV19	TRBJ1-5	TRBD1	TGTGCCAGTGCCACCTCCCGGGACAGGGGACGAGGCCAGCCCCAGCATTTT	CASATSRDRGRGQPQHF
.	TRBV2	TRBJ2-1	.	TGTGCCAGCAGCGGGTCGGCCCCCAATGAGCAGTTCTTC	CASSGSAPNEQFF
.	TRBV28	TRBJ2-6	.	TGTGCCAGCAGTTCGAGTAGAGGGGCCAACGTCCTGACTTTC	CASSSSRGANVLTF
.	TRBV28	TRBJ2-5	.	TGTGCCAGCACCAAACGGGGGTTCCAAGAGACCCAGTACTTC	CASTKRGFQETQYF
.	TRBV28	TRBJ1-1	.	TGTGCCAGCAGTTCAATTAATCAGGGAAGTCGAGCTTTCTTT	CASSSINQGSRAFF
.	TRBV5-1	TRBJ2-2	TRBD2	TGCGCCAGCAGCCTACCCGGGAGGGGTCCGGACACCGGGGAGCTGTTTTTT	CASSLPGRGPDTGELFF
few	TRBV5-1	TRBJ1-2	TRBD1	TGCGCCAGCAGCTTAAAGGACAGGGGAGAACTTGGCTACACCTTC	CASSLKDRGELGYTF
.	TRBV7-9	TRBJ2-5	TRBD1	TGTGCCAGCAGCCGGGACAGGGGGCAAGAGACCCAGTACTTC	CASSRDRGQETQYF
once	TRBV27	TRBJ1-4	.	TGTGCCAGCATCCTATCCAGGGGTAATGAAAAACTGTTTTTT	CASILSRGNEKLFF
.	TRBV6-5	TRBJ1-1	TRBD1	TGTGCCATCTCCAGGAACAGGGGCGCTGAAGCTTTCTTT	CAISRNRGAEAFF
.	TRBV2	TRBJ2-2	TRBD1	TGTGCCAGCACAAGGGAAGGGGGCCTTCGGGAGCTGTTTTTT	CASTREGGLRELFF
.	TRBV27	TRBJ2-7	.	TGTGCCAGCAGTCGCTTGAGGGAGAGCTCCTACGAGCAGTACTTC	CASSRLRESSYEQYF
few	TRBV3-1/TRBV3-2	TRBJ2-2	.	TGTGCCAGCAGCCGGGGATCGGGGGTTGGCACCGGGGAGCTGTTTTTT	CASSRGSGVGTGELFF
.	TRBV19	TRBJ2-7	TRBD2	TGTGCCAGTAGTATTTCCAGCGGGGGATACGAGCAGTACTTC	CASSISSGGYEQYF
.	TRBV27	TRBJ1-3	TRBD1	TGTGCCAGCAGTTTATTCGGGACAGGGGCGGGAAACACCATATATTTT	CASSLFGTGAGNTIYF
.	TRBV28	TRBJ1-4	.	TGTGCCAGCAGTTTAACGGGGAATAATGAAAAACTGTTTTTT	CASSLTGNNEKLFF
.	TRBV19	TRBJ2-7	TRBD1	TGTGCCAGTAGTACCACCGGGACAGGGCCCTACGAGCAGTACTTC	CASSTTGTGPYEQYF
once	TRBV28	TRBJ1-5	TRBD1	TGTGCCAGCAGTTCAGGGGGCTATCAGCCCCAGCATTTT	CASSSGGYQPQHF
once	TRBV9	TRBJ2-3	TRBD2	TGTGCCAGCAGCGCTCTATTAGCGGGAGGGCCAGATACGCAGTATTTT	CASSALLAGGPDTQYF
few	TRBV28	TRBJ1-6	TRBD1	TGTGCCAGCAGCCTAACCGGGACAGCAAATTCACCCCTCCACTTT	CASSLTGTANSPLHF
.	TRBV6-5	TRBJ2-7	.	TGTGCCAGCAGGCCAGGGCCCTACGAGCAGTACTTC	CASRPGPYEQYF